This entry describes one T cell receptor (beta chain). Its cognate antigen has yet to be identified. No clone much larger than this one lies a single base away; base qualities are absent. This specimen belongs to a study of T cells after yellow fever vaccination (dated by TCRdb to between 2018 and 2020). For context, the study as a whole: The SMART-Seq v4 Ultra Low Input RNA kit was used to prepare libraries from fractions with low cell numbers. To track T-cell clones before and after primary and booster YFV17D yellow fever vaccination, bulk TCR alpha and beta repertoires were sequenced longitudinally. Two healthy male donors made up the cohort, one aged 18 to 30 years and the other aged 30 to 39 years. Blood samples were taken at several timepoints before and after primary and secondary immunization, and bulk PBMC replicates and cell subsets were isolated. General conclusions and limits of the study: Because only a couple of donors were included in the study, the extent to which the findings can be generalized is limited. The secondary T-cell response was weaker than the primary response but faster, peaking on day 5 instead of day 15. A small share of clonotypes occurred in both CD4 and CD8 compartments, likely arising from convergent recombination. Because abundant contaminating clonotypes from the bulk population could be contained in FACS-sorted repertoires, computational filtering was required. Most clones expanded after primary vaccination (almost 97% of CD4 and 80% to 90% of CD8) were re-detected after the booster, suggesting that broad memory maintenance occurred.

The CDR3 contains 15 residues, cysteine and phenylalanine counted. Here the CDR3 DNA is all that survives: 45 bases in frame from base 1. V is cut by 5 bases and J by 4 bases, and the space between the germline ends is 14 bases. The germline V gene yields KGHDR for CDR1 and SFDVKD for CDR2. Explained via the paper, the treatment or condition label denotes: live attenuated yellow fever vaccine strain. PBMCs were isolated from peripheral blood using a standard Ficoll-Paque protocol. Dynabeads CD4 and CD8 positive selection kits were used to isolate CD4 and CD8 T-cell fractions. TriZol was used to extract RNA from bulk PBMCs, from CD4 and CD8 fractions, and from dextramer-positive and dextramer-negative fractions. TCR cDNA was made using 5'RACE template switching, a step that added a universal primer site and unique molecular identifiers. Priming of cDNA synthesis was performed from both the TCR alpha and TCR beta constant segments. Libraries were amplified in two PCR steps, with sample barcodes and sequencing adapters added in the second step. Sequencing of libraries was performed on Illumina HiSeq 2500 (2x100 bp) or NovaSeq (2x150 bp). For the original study's pipeline: MIGEC handled demultiplexing of reads and collapsing into UMI consensus sequences, while MiXCR performed V(D)J alignment. Clonotypes responding to the vaccine were identified with edgeR on replicate PBMC samples, with the criteria of FDR below 0.01 and a log2 fold change above 5 up to day 15. Each bulk clonotype received a CD4 or CD8 identity based on whether the sequenced CD4 or CD8 repertoire contained that clonotype at higher abundance. In TCRdb, the public reads were trimmed at Q25 with fastp and aligned with MiXCR, with productive beta chains retained. Merged by CDR3 protein, the rows form single entries marked with the most common genes and DNA. The V and J calls shown here were made by TCRdb, not taken from the authors' results. This sample gives around 300,000 distinct CDR3 sequences in total; 13% of them show up just once. Of the sample, 0.4% to 0.55% falls within the top ten clones.

Sequenced material: CD4+ T cells sorted from PBMCs, taken 45 days after the yellow fever booster vaccination. The chain is assembled from TRBV24-1 and TRBJ2-1, with TRBD1 perhaps the D gene, on 7 matching bases. This sequence originates from a man aged 25-45 years who received the YFV17D yellow fever vaccine. The nucleotides read TGTGCCACCAGTGTCCAGGGGGGAAGATACAATGAGCAGTTCTTC. Its protein product is CATSVQGGRYNEQFF.